This TCR beta chain was identified in a study of blood T cell repertoires in COVID-19. Across the whole study: Spain, Italy and the United States supplied samples that represented acute and convalescent COVID-19. Sample material is recorded as cDNA or gDNA derived from T cells, B-cell-depleted T cells, or PBMCs.

CDR3 size: 14 residues. Per the germline V gene, CDR1 is SGDLS and CDR2 is YYNGEE. Between the trimmed V and J ends, which lost 0 bases and 8 bases, there was a span of 14 bases. In the source study's methods: Estimated nucleated cell counts came from reference gene primer amplification. Clones were read by immunoSEQ multiplex PCR, and TCRdb kept only the in-frame ones, dropping some. From that table come the V and J calls and clone size; the DNA was used to work out D and trimming. The sample contains 45,000 to 60,000 clones, 80% to 90% of which appear only once. V and J are TRBV9 and TRBJ1-1, with D perhaps matching TRBD1 (5 bases). The source is a man between 60 and 70 years old with acute or convalescent COVID-19. Sequenced sample: peripheral blood. The CDR3 here is CASSVAPQGSEAFF. In DNA form, the CDR3 reads TGTGCCAGCAGCGTAGCCCCCCAGGGTTCCGAAGCTTTCTTT.